The 23 T cell receptor beta chains reported below all come from one sample, sequenced in a study of cytomegalovirus exposure and HLA in healthy donors. The PCR contained 60 Vbeta and 13 Jbeta primers. Only in-frame clones appear in the TCRdb table, and some are missing; sequencing was by immunoSEQ multiplex PCR. The sample lists about 130,000 clones; 81% were seen once. Material: PBMCs. Every receptor here comes from a woman aged 40-49 years in good health and CMV-seropositive.

As for this clone: An end of the junction does not agree with germline; a read error may underlie this. This chain connects TRBV10-3 to TRBJ1-1; weak D call: TRBD1 (6 bases). CDR3 length: 14 residues. Germline CDR1 reads ENHRY; CDR2 reads SYGVKD. Here the CDR3 DNA reads TGTGCCATCAGTGGCCGGACAGAGAACGCTGAAGCTTTCTTT. Residues: CAISGRTENAEAFF.

This clone has more than one count but fewer than ten. The chain uses TRBV5-1 and TRBJ2-1, with 12 bases aligning to TRBD2. The CDR3 is 20 residues long. V gave up 2 bases and J gave up 0 bases; unmatched junction bases: 12. Germline assignment: CDR1 SGHRS and CDR2 YFSETQ. CDR3 nucleotide sequence: TGCGCCAGCAGCTTATGGACTAGCGGGACGACTGGGAGCTCCTACAATGAGCAGTTCTTC. Its protein is CASSLWTSGTTGSSYNEQFF.

This clone is a singleton in its sample. The chain employs TRBV7-8 and TRBJ1-1; a weak D match, TRBD1 (5 bases). Per the germline V gene, CDR1 is SGHVS and CDR2 is FQNEAQ. The CDR3 is made up of 17 amino acids. V gave up 1 base and J gave up 1 base, with 16 bases separating them. The CDR3 reads CASSLEGMRKGNTEAFF. The DNA of the CDR3 is TGTGCCAGCAGCTTAGAGGGGATGCGCAAGGGGAACACTGAAGCTTTCTTT.

The V call is TRBV10-3, the J call TRBJ1-2, with 9 bases matching TRBD1. The CDR3 runs to 16 residues. Germline assignment: CDR1 ENHRY and CDR2 SYGVKD. V lost 6 bases and J lost 2; bases outside the gene matches: 10. Here the CDR3 reads CAISGGYGQGNYGYTF. DNA for the CDR3: TGTGCCATCAGCGGGGGTTATGGACAGGGGAACTATGGCTACACCTTC.

V usage is TRBV9 and J usage is TRBJ1-2; the match to TRBD1 covers 7 bases. The CDR3 runs to 15 residues. Per the germline V gene, CDR1 is SGDLS and CDR2 is YYNGEE. V shed 4 bases and J 0 bases; nucleotides not matched to a gene: 6. The CDR3 sequence is CASSPRTGANYGYTF. The CDR3 nucleotides read TGTGCCAGCAGCCCTCGGACAGGTGCTAACTATGGCTACACCTTC.

This rearrangement joins TRBV18 to TRBJ1-4, with a tentative D call TRBD1 (5 bases). Trimming removed 3 bases from V and 4 bases from J, with 6 bases in between. The germline gives CDR1 KGHSH, CDR2 LQKENI. The CDR3 spans 13 residues. CDR3 nucleotide sequence: TGTGCCAGCTCACCGGACAATAATGAAAAACTGTTTTTT. As protein: CASSPDNNEKLFF. Looking up the rest from reference TRBV18 and TRBJ1-4 gives the full variable domain: NAGVMQNPRHLVRRRGQEARLRCSPMKGHSHVYWYRQLPEEGLKFMVYLQKENIIDESGMPKERFSAEFPKEGPSILRIQQVVRGDSAAYFCASSPDNNEKLFFGSGTQLSVL.

The DNA for the CDR3 is TGTGCCTCGACACATAGCTCCTATAATTCACCCCTCCACTTT. This encodes CASTHSSYNSPLHF. J is TRBJ1-6 and V is TRBV19; no definite D call. This CDR3 is 14 amino acids long. Germline lookup yields CDR1 LNHDA and CDR2 SQIVND (reference sequence). The V end was cut by 11 bases, the J end by 0 bases, with 11 bases between.

The gene calls are TRBV27 and TRBJ2-3; 9 bases map to TRBD1. Trimming removed 9 bases from V and 6 bases from J; junction bases left unmatched: 7. There are 13 residues in the CDR3. The germline V gene has CDR1 MNHEY and CDR2 SMNVEV (reference sequence). This CDR3 is CASTGTGRDTQYF. Written as DNA, the CDR3 is TGTGCCAGTACCGGGACAGGGAGGGATACGCAGTATTTT.

The chain couples TRBV6-4 to TRBJ2-3; 10 nucleotides agree with TRBD1. Trimming at V came to 2 bases and at J to 3 bases, leaving 2 bases not matched to a gene. CDR3 length equals 15 residues. CDR1 and CDR2 (germline): MRHNA, SNTAGT. In nucleotides, the CDR3 is TGTGCCAGCAGTGACGGACAGGGGGGGACAGATACGCAGTATTTT. It encodes CASSDGQGGTDTQYF.

The chain employs TRBV7-8 and TRBJ1-5; TRBD1 might be the D (6 bases). Trimming cost V 2 bases and J 3 bases, with 17 bases left between them. This CDR3 contains 17 residues. From germline, CDR1 is SGHVS and CDR2 FQNEAQ. The CDR3 nucleotides read TGTGCCAGCAGCTTACTGGGCGGGGGCCAGTCCAATCAGCCCCAGCATTTT. This gives the protein CASSLLGGGQSNQPQHF.

V is TRBV11-1 and J is TRBJ2-2; D is possibly TRBD2 (6 bases). This CDR3 region has 15 residues. Germline loops: CDR1 SGHAT, CDR2 FQDESV (reference sequence). V gave up 7 bases and J gave up 6 bases, with 18 bases separating them. This chain's CDR3 is CASTRRLEEAGELFF. The CDR3 bases are TGTGCCAGCACCAGACGACTAGAAGAGGCCGGGGAGCTGTTTTTT.

CDR3 in amino acids: CASSSSGTNEKLFF. The CDR3 DNA reads as TGTGCCAGCAGCTCGAGTGGTACTAATGAAAAACTGTTTTTT. The chain combines TRBV5-5 with TRBJ1-4; D is undetermined. V lost 3 bases and J lost 2, with 8 bases in between. The germline V gene encodes CDR1 SGHKS and CDR2 YYEKEE (reference sequence). The CDR3 has 14 residues. Full variable domain (remainder filled in from reference TRBV5-5 and TRBJ1-4): DAGVTQSPTHLIKTRGQQVTLRCSPISGHKSVSWYQQVLGQGPQFIFQYYEKEERGRGNFPDRFSARQFPNYSSELNVNALLLGDSALYLCASSSSGTNEKLFFGSGTQLSVL.

The chain carries TRBV9 and TRBJ2-1; TRBD1 agrees at 7 bases. CDR1 is SGDLS and CDR2 is YYNGEE in the germline V gene. This CDR3 has 17 residues. After removal of 3 bases from V and 4 bases from J, the junction contained 13 bases not matched to a gene. CDR3 bases: TGTGCCAGCAGCGAGAGACAGGGTTCTAGCAGATACAATGAGCAGTTCTTC. Residues: CASSERQGSSRYNEQFF.

This chain connects TRBV7-2 to TRBJ1-2; weak D call: TRBD1 (6 bases). This CDR3 contains 14 residues. Per the germline V gene, CDR1 is SGHTA and CDR2 is FQGNSA. V was pared by 2 bases and J by 7 bases, with 14 bases between. The CDR3 region is CASSLSVQGRGYTF. DNA of the CDR3: TGTGCCAGCAGCTTAAGCGTACAGGGCCGTGGCTACACCTTC.

The chain recombines TRBV7-9 with TRBJ1-1; possibly TRBD1 for D (6 bases). Germline-derived CDR1 and CDR2 are SEHNR and FQNEAQ (reference sequence). V was shortened by 1 base and J by 3 bases, with 12 bases between the two germline ends. This CDR3 contains 15 residues. In DNA form, the CDR3 reads TGTGCCAGCAGCTTAGGGCGAGGGACACACACTGAAGCTTTCTTT. Its protein product is CASSLGRGTHTEAFF.

The chain carries TRBV2 and TRBJ2-1, with 14 nucleotides matching TRBD2. There are 19 residues in the CDR3. Losses at the gene ends were 2 bases for V and 7 bases for J; bases not matched to a gene: 13. Germline V gene lookup returns CDR1 SNHLY and CDR2 FYNNEI. CDR3 region: CASSELSRGTSGSRNEQFF. CDR3 nucleotide sequence: TGTGCCAGCAGTGAACTCTCTCGAGGGACTAGCGGGAGTAGGAATGAGCAGTTCTTC.

This sequence joins TRBV7-8 and TRBJ2-7; perhaps TRBD1 as D (5 bases). Per germline, CDR1 SGHVS and CDR2 FQNEAQ. The CDR3 spans 16 residues. V lost 2 bases, J lost 0 bases, and 14 bases lay in between. Here the CDR3 reads CASSLLVETASYEQYF. In DNA form, the CDR3 reads TGTGCCAGCAGCTTATTGGTGGAGACAGCCTCCTACGAGCAGTACTTC.

The chain couples TRBV28 to TRBJ1-1; tentatively, D is TRBD1 (6 bases). The V and J ends lost 6 bases and 1 base respectively, with 9 bases between them. Germline V gene sequence: CDR1 MDHEN, CDR2 SYDVKM. The CDR3 runs to 13 residues. The CDR3 protein is CASRPTGNTEAFF. CDR3 DNA: TGTGCCAGCAGACCGACAGGGAACACTGAAGCTTTCTTT.

Only one count was recorded for this clone. Germline and junction disagree at one end, which may indicate a read error. The CDR3 nucleotides are TGTGCCAGCATGGGCAATCAGGGGGCGATTATCTTC. Amino acid sequence: CASMGNQGAIIF. The V and J genes are TRBV9 and TRBJ2-1, with 8 nucleotides matching TRBD1. Germline V gives CDR1 SGDLS, CDR2 YYNGEE. CDR3 length: 12 amino acids. The complete variable domain, with remaining parts taken from reference TRBV9 and TRBJ2-1, reads DSGVTQTPKHLITATGQRVTLRCSPRSGDLSVYWYQQSLDQGLQFLIQYYNGEERAKGNILERFSAQQFPDLHSELNLSSLELGDSALYFCASMGNQGAIIFGPGTRLTVL.

The chain carries TRBV28 and TRBJ2-5, with a possible D match to TRBD1 (7 bases). V lost 6 bases to trimming and J lost 4 bases, with 24 bases between them. CDR1 and CDR2 (germline): MDHEN, SYDVKM. The CDR3 is made up of 17 amino acids. The CDR3 nucleotides are TGTGCCAGCAGCACGGGGCAGGGGGGCCTGGTAGGAGAGACCCAGTACTTC. The encoded protein is CASSTGQGGLVGETQYF.

The chain links TRBV6-1 to TRBJ1-5; D gene unclear. The V gene lost 1 base and the J gene lost 9 bases, with 10 bases spanning the gap. Germline assignment: CDR1 MNHNS and CDR2 SASEGT. The CDR3 is 13 amino acids. The CDR3 sequence is CASSEDSVGPQHF. CDR3 coding DNA: TGTGCCAGCAGTGAAGACAGTGTTGGGCCCCAGCATTTT.

The V gene is TRBV9, the J gene TRBJ2-2, with D maybe TRBD1 (5 bases). V was shortened by 0 bases and J by 3 bases, with 24 bases between the two germline ends. The CDR3 totals 20 residues. The germline V gene encodes CDR1 SGDLS and CDR2 YYNGEE. CDR3 sequence reads: CASSVGVTGPGSADTGELFF. In DNA, the CDR3 is TGTGCCAGCAGCGTAGGGGTAACAGGACCTGGGTCGGCGGACACCGGGGAGCTGTTTTTT.

About this clone: The same CDR3 is also encoded by other DNA sequences in this sample. The chain uses TRBV5-6 and TRBJ1-4, with TRBD1 identical over 9 bases. V dropped 2 bases and J dropped 7; count of bases not matched to a gene: 6. CDR3 length: 15 amino acids. Germline V CDR1 and CDR2: SGHDT, YYEEEE. For the CDR3, the DNA is TGTGCCAGCAGCTTAGGCGGGACAGGGACTGAAAAACTGTTTTTT. It translates to CASSLGGTGTEKLFF. The full variable domain, with the rest looked up from reference TRBV5-6 and TRBJ1-4, is DAGVTQSPTHLIKTRGQQVTLRCSPKSGHDTVSWYQQALGQGPQFIFQYYEEEERQRGNFPDRFSGHQFPNYSSELNVNALLLGDSALYLCASSLGGTGTEKLFFGSGTQLSVL.